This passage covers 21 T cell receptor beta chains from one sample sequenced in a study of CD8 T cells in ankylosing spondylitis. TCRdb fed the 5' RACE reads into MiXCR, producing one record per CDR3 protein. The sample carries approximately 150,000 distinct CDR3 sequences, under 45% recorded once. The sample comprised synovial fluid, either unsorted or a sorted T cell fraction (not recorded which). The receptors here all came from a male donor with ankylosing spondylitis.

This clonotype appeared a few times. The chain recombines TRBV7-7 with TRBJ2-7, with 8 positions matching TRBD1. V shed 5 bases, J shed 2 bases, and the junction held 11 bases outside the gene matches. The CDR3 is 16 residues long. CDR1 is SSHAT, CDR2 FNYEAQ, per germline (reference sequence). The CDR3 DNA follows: TGTGCCAGCAGCCCCTCCTGGACAGGGATCCCCTACGAGCAGTACTTC. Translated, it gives CASSPSWTGIPYEQYF.

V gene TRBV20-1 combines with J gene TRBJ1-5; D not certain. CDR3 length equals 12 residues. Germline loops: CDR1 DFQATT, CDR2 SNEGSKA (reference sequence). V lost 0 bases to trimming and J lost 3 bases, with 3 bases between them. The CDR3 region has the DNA TGCAGTGCTAGAGATAACAATCAGCCCCAGCATTTT. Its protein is CSARDNNQPQHF.

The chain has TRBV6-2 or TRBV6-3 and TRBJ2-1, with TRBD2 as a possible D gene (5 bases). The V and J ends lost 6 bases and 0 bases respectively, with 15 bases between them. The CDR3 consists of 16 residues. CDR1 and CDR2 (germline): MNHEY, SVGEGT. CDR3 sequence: CASSYRRGFSYNEQFF. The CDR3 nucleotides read TGTGCCAGCAGCTACCGTAGAGGGTTCTCCTACAATGAGCAGTTCTTC.

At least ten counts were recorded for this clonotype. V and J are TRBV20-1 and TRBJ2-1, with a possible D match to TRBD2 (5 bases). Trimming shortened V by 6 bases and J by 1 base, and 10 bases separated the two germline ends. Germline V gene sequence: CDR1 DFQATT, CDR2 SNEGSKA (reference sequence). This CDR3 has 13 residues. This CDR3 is CSAIAWSYNEQFF. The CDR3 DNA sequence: TGCAGTGCAATAGCGTGGTCCTACAATGAGCAGTTCTTC.

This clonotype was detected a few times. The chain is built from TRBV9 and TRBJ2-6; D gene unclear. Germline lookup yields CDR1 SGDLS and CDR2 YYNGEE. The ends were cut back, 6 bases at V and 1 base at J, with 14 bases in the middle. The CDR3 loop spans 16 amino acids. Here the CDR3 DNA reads TGTGCCAGCACGTCGTACCATCCTTCTGGGGCCAACGTCCTGACTTTC. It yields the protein CASTSYHPSGANVLTF.

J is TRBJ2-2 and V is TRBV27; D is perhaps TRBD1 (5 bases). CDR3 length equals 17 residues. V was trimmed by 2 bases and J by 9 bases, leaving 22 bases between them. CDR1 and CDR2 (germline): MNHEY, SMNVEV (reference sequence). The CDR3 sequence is CASSLRVIGGASWELFF. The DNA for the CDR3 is TGTGCCAGCAGTTTAAGGGTGATCGGTGGGGCCTCATGGGAGCTGTTTTTT.

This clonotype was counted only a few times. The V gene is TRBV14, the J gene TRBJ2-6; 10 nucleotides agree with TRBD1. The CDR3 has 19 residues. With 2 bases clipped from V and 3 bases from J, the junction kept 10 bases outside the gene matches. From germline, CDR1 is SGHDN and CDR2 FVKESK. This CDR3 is CASSQWPGQGLGGANVLTF. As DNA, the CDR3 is TGTGCCAGCAGCCAATGGCCGGGACAGGGGTTGGGTGGGGCCAACGTCCTGACTTTC.

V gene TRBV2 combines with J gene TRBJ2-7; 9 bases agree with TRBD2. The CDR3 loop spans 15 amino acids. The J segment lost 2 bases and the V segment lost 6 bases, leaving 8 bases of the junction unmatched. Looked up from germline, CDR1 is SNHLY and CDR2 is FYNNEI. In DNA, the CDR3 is TGTGCCAGCAGAAAAGCGGGAGGTCGACCCTACGAGCAGTACTTC. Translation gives CASRKAGGRPYEQYF.

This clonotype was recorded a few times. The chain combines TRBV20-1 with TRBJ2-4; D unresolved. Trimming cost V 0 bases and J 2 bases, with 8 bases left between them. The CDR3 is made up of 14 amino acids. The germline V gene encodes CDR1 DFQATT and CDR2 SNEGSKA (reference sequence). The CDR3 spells CSARERKTKNIQYF. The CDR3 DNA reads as TGCAGTGCTAGAGAAAGGAAAACCAAAAACATTCAGTACTTC.

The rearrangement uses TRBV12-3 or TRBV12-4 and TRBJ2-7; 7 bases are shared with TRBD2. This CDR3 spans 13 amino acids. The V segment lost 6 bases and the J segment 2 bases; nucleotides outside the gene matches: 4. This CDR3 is CASRSGDTYEQYF. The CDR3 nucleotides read TGTGCCAGCAGAAGCGGGGATACCTACGAGCAGTACTTC.

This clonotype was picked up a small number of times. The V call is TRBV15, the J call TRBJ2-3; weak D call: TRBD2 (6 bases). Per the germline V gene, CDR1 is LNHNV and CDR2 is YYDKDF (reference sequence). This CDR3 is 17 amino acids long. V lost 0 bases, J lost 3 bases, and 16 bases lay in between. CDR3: CATSRDRILGGTDTQYF. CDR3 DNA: TGTGCCACCAGCAGAGATCGGATTTTGGGGGGTACAGATACGCAGTATTTT.

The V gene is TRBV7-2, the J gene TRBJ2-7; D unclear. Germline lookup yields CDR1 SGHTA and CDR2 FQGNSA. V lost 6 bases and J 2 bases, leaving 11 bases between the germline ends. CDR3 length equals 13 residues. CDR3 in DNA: TGTGCCAGCAGACCAGACACTACCTACGAGCAGTACTTC. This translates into CASRPDTTYEQYF.

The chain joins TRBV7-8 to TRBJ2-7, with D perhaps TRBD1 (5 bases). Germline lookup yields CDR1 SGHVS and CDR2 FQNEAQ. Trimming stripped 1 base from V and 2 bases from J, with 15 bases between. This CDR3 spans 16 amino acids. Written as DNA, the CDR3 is TGTGCCAGCAGCTTAGGCGGCAGGGCCTTGCCCTACGAGCAGTACTTC. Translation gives CASSLGGRALPYEQYF.

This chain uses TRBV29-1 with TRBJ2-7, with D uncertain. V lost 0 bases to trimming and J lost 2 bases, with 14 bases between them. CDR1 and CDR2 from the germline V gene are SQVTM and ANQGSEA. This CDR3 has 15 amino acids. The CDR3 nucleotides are TGCAGCGTTGAAGATCAGCTTTCGCCTCCCTACGAGCAGTACTTC. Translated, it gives CSVEDQLSPPYEQYF.

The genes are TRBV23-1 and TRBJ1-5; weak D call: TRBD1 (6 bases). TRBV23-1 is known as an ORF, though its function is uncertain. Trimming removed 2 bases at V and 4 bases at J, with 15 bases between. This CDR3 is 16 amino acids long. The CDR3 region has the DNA TGCGCCAGCAGTCAACGGACAGCCCTGTCGAATCAGCCCCAGCATTTT. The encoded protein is CASSQRTALSNQPQHF.

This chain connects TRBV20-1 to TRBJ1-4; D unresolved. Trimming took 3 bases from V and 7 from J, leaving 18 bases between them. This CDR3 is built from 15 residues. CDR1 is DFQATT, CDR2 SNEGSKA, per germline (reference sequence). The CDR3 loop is CSASRLQASGEKLFF. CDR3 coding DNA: TGCAGTGCTAGCCGCCTTCAGGCCAGCGGTGAAAAACTGTTTTTT.

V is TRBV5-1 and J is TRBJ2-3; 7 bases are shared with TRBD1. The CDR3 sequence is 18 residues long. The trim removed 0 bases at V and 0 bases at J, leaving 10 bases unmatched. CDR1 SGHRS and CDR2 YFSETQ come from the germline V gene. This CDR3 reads CASSLGDREYSSTDTQYF. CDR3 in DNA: TGCGCCAGCAGCTTGGGAGACAGGGAATATTCTAGCACAGATACGCAGTATTTT.

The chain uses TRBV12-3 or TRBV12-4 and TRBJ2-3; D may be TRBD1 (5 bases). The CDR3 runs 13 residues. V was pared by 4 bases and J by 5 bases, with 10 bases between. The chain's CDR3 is CASSSQGRDTQYF. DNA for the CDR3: TGTGCCAGCAGTTCTCAGGGTAGAGATACGCAGTATTTT.

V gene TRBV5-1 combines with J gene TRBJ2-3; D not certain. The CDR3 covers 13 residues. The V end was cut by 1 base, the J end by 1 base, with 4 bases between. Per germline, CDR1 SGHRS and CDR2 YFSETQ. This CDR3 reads CASSLWRTDTQYF. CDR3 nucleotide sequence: TGCGCCAGCAGCTTGTGGCGCACAGATACGCAGTATTTT.

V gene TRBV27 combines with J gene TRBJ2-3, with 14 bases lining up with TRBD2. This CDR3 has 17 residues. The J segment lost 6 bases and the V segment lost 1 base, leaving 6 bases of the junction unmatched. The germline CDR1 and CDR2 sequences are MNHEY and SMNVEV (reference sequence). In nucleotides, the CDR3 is TGTGCCAGCAGTTTATTTTCGGGACTAGCGGGAGCGGATACGCAGTATTTT. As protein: CASSLFSGLAGADTQYF.

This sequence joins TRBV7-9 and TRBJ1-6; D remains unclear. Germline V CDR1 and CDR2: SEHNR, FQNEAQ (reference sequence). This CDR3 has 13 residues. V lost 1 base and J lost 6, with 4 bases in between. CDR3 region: CASSLGTNSPLHF. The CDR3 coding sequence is TGTGCCAGCAGCTTAGGGACTAATTCACCCCTCCACTTT.